This T cell receptor (beta chain) appears in the sequencing data of a study of T-cell reconstitution after alpha-beta-depleted transplantation in children. Study findings and constraints: Diversity and T-cell counts at one year after transplant derived mostly from new T cells. Reports say that about two months after transplant, the alpha-beta T cells came out of several hundred graft clones that had expanded. Some patients' high day-60 TCRbeta diversity was attributed to recipient cells surviving conditioning.

The CDR3 loop spans 15 amino acids. Germline values: CDR1 SGDLS, CDR2 YYNGEE. V was pared by 0 bases and J by 4 bases, with 11 bases between. A single count supports this clonotype. Antigen: not known. For TCRbeta, the library was prepared with unique molecular identifiers. MiXCR, run by TCRdb on the PCR reads, gives a single entry per CDR3 protein. Among hundreds of thousands of distinct CDR3 sequences, 16% were seen once, and the ten largest hold around 5%. This sequence joins TRBV9 and TRBJ1-5, with D hard to call. The sequenced sample was PBMCs, mostly from graft donor cells, obtained 360 days after TCRalphabeta/CD19-depleted stem cell transplant. The receptor was isolated from a male patient aged 10-17 years who had a stem cell transplant for acute lymphoblastic leukemia, so the T cells may come from the graft donor. The CDR3 DNA reads TGTGCCAGCAGCGTAGGGGTTAGCATAAATCAGCCCCAGCATTTT. This sequence encodes CASSVGVSINQPQHF. Supplemented by reference TRBV9 and TRBJ1-5, the full variable domain reads DSGVTQTPKHLITATGQRVTLRCSPRSGDLSVYWYQQSLDQGLQFLIQYYNGEERAKGNILERFSAQQFPDLHSELNLSSLELGDSALYFCASSVGVSINQPQHFGDGTRLSIL.